This is a list of T cell receptor beta chains from one sample in a study of Ad26.COV2.S vaccination and SARS-CoV-2 variants. Some clones are missing from TCRdb's copy, which holds only in-frame ones; the method was immunoSEQ multiplex PCR. The profile shows some 420,000 clones, approximately 88% of them singletons. The starting material was peripheral blood, obtained in a trial of Ad26.COV2.S vaccine versus placebo. The receptors come from a person between 18 and 65 years old who received the Ad26.COV2.S COVID-19 vaccine or a placebo. CDR3s include the opening cysteine and the closing phenylalanine or tryptophan. Each record gives: CDR3 DNA, CDR3 protein, clone size, D gene, V gene, J gene. D genes are given only for firm matches. Where a row states a size, it is once, few, many or the class of an expanded clone; other rows omit it.

TGTGCCTGGAGTGTCACGGGGGGTCTAGAGACCCAGTACTTC	CAWSVTGGLETQYF	NA	TRBD2	TRBV30	TRBJ2-5
TGTGCCAGCAGTTACTCCAGGGGGCTAGGTGAAGCTTTCTTT	CASSYSRGLGEAFF	NA	TRBD1	TRBV6-5	TRBJ1-1
TGTGCCATCAGTGTGGGCGGGGCAGTATACAATGAGCAGTTCTTC	CAISVGGAVYNEQFF	NA	NA	TRBV10-3	TRBJ2-1
TGTGCCGCCGCACTTGACTCCTATAATTCACCCCTCCACTTT	CAAALDSYNSPLHF	few	NA	TRBV6-6	TRBJ1-6
TGTGCCAGCCACCGTAGCGGGGGCTCCCCCGAGCAGTACTTC	CASHRSGGSPEQYF	NA	TRBD2	TRBV28	TRBJ2-7
TGTGCCAGCAGCCGGGAGAAGCTATCCGATGAGCAGTTCTTC	CASSREKLSDEQFF	NA	NA	TRBV11-3	TRBJ2-1
TGTGCCAGCAGTTTGGGAGTCTACAATGAGCAGTTCTTC	CASSLGVYNEQFF	NA	NA	TRBV12-3/TRBV12-4	TRBJ2-1
TGTGCCAGCAGCCCTCAGGGACTTTCGAACACCGGGGAGCTGTTTTTT	CASSPQGLSNTGELFF	NA	NA	TRBV4-2	TRBJ2-2
TGTGCCAGCACCACAACAGGGAACATGAACACTGAAGCTTTCTTT	CASTTTGNMNTEAFF	NA	NA	TRBV2	TRBJ1-1
TGTGCCATCAGTGAGTCGATAACAGGGGGCAATGAGCAGTTCTTC	CAISESITGGNEQFF	NA	TRBD1	TRBV10-3	TRBJ2-1
TGTGCCAGCAGCCGCTCAACATCTAACTATGGCTACACCTTC	CASSRSTSNYGYTF	NA	NA	TRBV3-1/TRBV3-2	TRBJ1-2
TGTGCCAGCAGCCCCCGCCAATACACTGAAGCTTTCTTT	CASSPRQYTEAFF	NA	NA	TRBV9	TRBJ1-1
TGTGCCAGCAGCGCCCAGTACCTGGGCGAGCAGTACTTC	CASSAQYLGEQYF	NA	NA	TRBV9	TRBJ2-7
TGTGCCATCAGGCTTGGAGGGGGCCGACAAGAGACCCAGTACTTC	CAIRLGGGRQETQYF	NA	NA	TRBV10-3	TRBJ2-5
TGTGCCAGCTATAACAGGCTAGGCGGCGAGCAGTACTTC	CASYNRLGGEQYF	NA	NA	TRBV13	TRBJ2-7
TGTGCCAGCAGCCCAGAAGGACGGTTCTACGAGCAGTACTTC	CASSPEGRFYEQYF	few	NA	TRBV7-9	TRBJ2-7
TGTGCCATCAGTGAGTCGATAGACAGCCTCTATGGCTACACCTTC	CAISESIDSLYGYTF	NA	NA	TRBV10-3	TRBJ1-2
TGTGCCAGCAGACGGGGGGCAGGAGACACAGATACGCAGTATTTT	CASRRGAGDTDTQYF	once	NA	TRBV7-2	TRBJ2-3
TGTGCCAGTAGTATGGGGACAGGGACCGGGGCCAACGTCCTGACTTTC	CASSMGTGTGANVLTF	once	TRBD1	TRBV19	TRBJ2-6
TGTGCCAGCAGCTCCAAGCGGGGGGGCACAGATACGCAGTATTTT	CASSSKRGGTDTQYF	NA	TRBD2	TRBV5-4	TRBJ2-3
TGTGCCAGCAGCCCCGGGACTTTACCCTACGAGCAGTACTTC	CASSPGTLPYEQYF	NA	NA	TRBV6-5	TRBJ2-7
TGTGCCAGCAGTCCCCCGGACAGGGTTTTAGATACGCAGTATTTT	CASSPPDRVLDTQYF	NA	TRBD1	TRBV28	TRBJ2-3
TGTGCCAGCAGCGTAGGTGTTCTAGCGTCCCCAGAGACCCAGTACTTC	CASSVGVLASPETQYF	NA	NA	TRBV9	TRBJ2-5
TGTGCCAGCAGTTATAGGGCCCAAAATGAGCAGTTCTTC	CASSYRAQNEQFF	NA	NA	TRBV6-2/TRBV6-3	TRBJ2-1
TGTGCCAGCAGCGAAACCCGTACCGGGGAGCTGTTTTTT	CASSETRTGELFF	NA	NA	TRBV11-3	TRBJ2-2
TGCAGCGTTAGACAGGGAGCGACCACTGAAGCTTTCTTT	CSVRQGATTEAFF	once	TRBD1	TRBV29-1	TRBJ1-1
TGTGCCAGCAGCCCTCCGGGACAGGTTAGCACAGATACGCAGTATTTT	CASSPPGQVSTDTQYF	NA	TRBD1	TRBV28	TRBJ2-3
TGTGCCAGCAGCTTAGGGGAGGACTCTGGAAACACCATATATTTT	CASSLGEDSGNTIYF	NA	NA	TRBV11-2	TRBJ1-3
TGTGCCAGCAGCTACGCCACCCCGCGGGGGGGCGATAGTGCCAAAAACATTCAGTACTTC	CASSYATPRGGDSAKNIQYF	NA	TRBD2	TRBV2	TRBJ2-4
TGTGCCAGCAGCTTGATGTGGACAGATTTATCTCAGCCCCAGCATTTT	CASSLMWTDLSQPQHF	NA	NA	TRBV5-5	TRBJ1-5
TGTGCCAGCAGTGTGGGCCAGGGCTCCTACGAGCAGTACTTC	CASSVGQGSYEQYF	once	NA	TRBV2	TRBJ2-7
TGCAGCGTTGAAAACCCGGGGGTAGTGGTTTTCCTGGCAGATACGCAGTATTTT	CSVENPGVVVFLADTQYF	NA	NA	TRBV29-1	TRBJ2-3
TGCAGCGTTAAAAGGGACCGCTCTAATGAAAAACTGTTTTTT	CSVKRDRSNEKLFF	NA	NA	TRBV29-1	TRBJ1-4
TGTGCCACCAGTGCTTCCGGATTAAGCTCCTACGAGCAGTACTTC	CATSASGLSSYEQYF	NA	NA	TRBV24-1	TRBJ2-7
TGTGCCAGCACACTACCGGGGCCTAGCGGGGGCCGAAGAGACACCGGGGAGCTGTTTTTT	CASTLPGPSGGRRDTGELFF	NA	TRBD2	TRBV28	TRBJ2-2
TGCGCCAGCTTAGGTGCTCTAGTGAACACTGAAGCTTTCTTT	CASLGALVNTEAFF	once	NA	TRBV10-2	TRBJ1-1
TGTGCCACCAGCAGAGATCGAAGCTTGGCCCTTCCCACCACAGATACGCAGTATTTT	CATSRDRSLALPTTDTQYF	NA	NA	TRBV15	TRBJ2-3
TGTGCCAGCAGCTTGCGGCAGGGGGATTACACTGAAGCTTTCTTT	CASSLRQGDYTEAFF	NA	TRBD1	TRBV5-8	TRBJ1-1
TGTGCCAGCAGCGCTGCCGGGACCGATTTTGTTCCGTCTAATGAAAAACTGTTTTTT	CASSAAGTDFVPSNEKLFF	few	NA	TRBV5-6	TRBJ1-4
TGCGCCAGCAGTGGGGACAGGGGGGGCGAGCAGTACTTC	CASSGDRGGEQYF	NA	TRBD1	TRBV10-1	TRBJ2-7
TGTGCCAGCAGCGGAAGCGAGCAGTACTTC	CASSGSEQYF	NA	NA	TRBV28	TRBJ2-7
TGTGCCTCCAAATCGGGGCAGCTAGATCAGCCCCAGCATTTT	CASKSGQLDQPQHF	NA	NA	TRBV24-1	TRBJ1-5
TGTGCCAGCAGCTATGACGGTACTAGCACAGATACGCAGTATTTT	CASSYDGTSTDTQYF	NA	NA	TRBV5-4	TRBJ2-3